This entry features one TCR beta chain sequence. TCRdb reprocessed the RACE reads with MiXCR, giving one entry per CDR3 protein. The sample has fewer than 300,000 distinct CDR3 sequences, roughly 7.7% seen once; the top ten hold 0.9% to 1.5%. The V and J ends lost 2 bases and 1 base respectively, with 19 bases between them. The CDR3 consists of 18 residues. Germline CDR1 reads KGHDR; CDR2 reads SFDVKD. These data originate in a study of human T cells and chemical hapten exposure. Study-wide background: Patients, predominantly female, presented with alopecia areata, totalis or universalis.

Time point denoted: pre-sensitization, week 0. Stated treatment: therapeutic diphenylcyclopropenone sensitization with weekly scalp DPC. Participating donors were patients with alopecia, aged 18 to 70 years, considered appropriate candidates for DPC. V and J are TRBV24-1 and TRBJ1-2; weak D call: TRBD1 (5 bases). The material sequenced was whole blood, taken in connection with sensitization to the hapten diphenylcyclopropenone (DPC). The receptor comes from a man aged 18 to 29 with alopecia areata. Some clones in this sample may be carry-over from other donors' samples. In DNA, the CDR3 is TGTGCCACCAGTGATTCCGGGACCCTGGATTTTGTTAACTATGGCTACACCTTC. The encoded protein is CATSDSGTLDFVNYGYTF.